This section outlines one T cell receptor beta chain sequence together with its context. CDR1 is LGHNA, CDR2 YSLEER, per germline. The CDR3 extends over 16 amino acids. The germline V and J ends were trimmed by 0 bases and 7 bases, with 16 bases remaining between them. TCRbeta library preparation incorporated unique molecular identifiers. TCRdb reanalysed the PCR reads using MiXCR and keeps one entry per CDR3 protein. The table has a few hundred thousand distinct CDR3 sequences, around 9.7% seen once. The sample originates from a study of T-cell reconstitution after alpha-beta-depleted transplantation in children.

This rearrangement joins TRBV4-3 to TRBJ1-3; weak D call: TRBD1 (5 bases). Sequencing was performed on PBMCs from the stem cell graft donor, taken from the stem cell graft. This clonotype originated in a human donor who donated a stem cell graft to a child with SCID. CDR3 coding DNA: TGCGCCAGCAGCCAAGATCGAGGGACTGCCAGGAACACCATATATTTT. It translates to CASSQDRGTARNTIYF.